The T cell receptor beta chain under discussion was sequenced for a study of blood T cells in healthy people across ages. The CDR3 is 12 amino acids. CDR1 is LGHDT, CDR2 YNNKEL, per germline (reference sequence). V was shortened by 7 bases and J by 5 bases, with 8 bases between the two germline ends. This clonotype occurred a few times. A second about 7 to 12 cycle PCR used barcoded and J-beta primers. TCRdb reprocessed the 5' RACE reads via MiXCR and lists one record per CDR3 protein. The repertoire includes 700,000 to 900,000 distinct CDR3 sequences, around a quarter of them detected once, and 3% sits in the top ten. The sample was also linked to a second study, of T cells of mothers and their children.

This chain links TRBV3-1 with TRBJ2-2, with D unclear. The specimen was blood. This receptor was taken from a boy aged 5 to 17 in good health. CDR3: CASKVSTGELFF. The CDR3 bases are TGTGCCAGCAAGGTGTCGACCGGGGAGCTGTTTTTT.